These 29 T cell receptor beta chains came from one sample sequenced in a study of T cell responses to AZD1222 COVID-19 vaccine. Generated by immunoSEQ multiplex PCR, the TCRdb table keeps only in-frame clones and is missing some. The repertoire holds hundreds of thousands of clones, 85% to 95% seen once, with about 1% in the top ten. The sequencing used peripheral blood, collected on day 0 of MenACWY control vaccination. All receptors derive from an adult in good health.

The CDR3 sequence is CASSSWEREGQFF. For the CDR3, the DNA is TGTGCCAGCAGCTCATGGGAAAGGGAGGGGCAGTTCTTC. The J gene is TRBJ2-1, the V gene TRBV11-2; 7 bases are shared with TRBD2. CDR1 is SGHAT, CDR2 FQNNGV, per germline. J gave up 12 bases and V 4 bases, and 9 bases lay outside the gene matches. The CDR3 sequence is 13 residues long.

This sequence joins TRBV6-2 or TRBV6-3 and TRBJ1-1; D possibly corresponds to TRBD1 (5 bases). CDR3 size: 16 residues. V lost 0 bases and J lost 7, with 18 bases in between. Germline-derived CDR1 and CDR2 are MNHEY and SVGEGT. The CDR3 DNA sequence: TGTGCCAGCAGTTACTCGACGGGACGTACCGAGGTTGAAGCTTTCTTT. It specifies CASSYSTGRTEVEAFF.

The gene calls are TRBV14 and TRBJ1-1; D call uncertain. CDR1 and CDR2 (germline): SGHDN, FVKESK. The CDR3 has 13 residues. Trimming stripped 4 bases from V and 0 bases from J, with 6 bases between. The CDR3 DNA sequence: TGTGCCAGCAGCCTACAAATGAACACTGAAGCTTTCTTT. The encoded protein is CASSLQMNTEAFF.

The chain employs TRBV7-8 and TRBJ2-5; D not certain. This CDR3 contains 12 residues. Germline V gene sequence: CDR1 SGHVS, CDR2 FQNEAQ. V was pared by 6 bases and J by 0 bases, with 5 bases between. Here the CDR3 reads CASSENQETQYF. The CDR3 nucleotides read TGTGCCAGCAGTGAAAACCAAGAGACCCAGTACTTC.

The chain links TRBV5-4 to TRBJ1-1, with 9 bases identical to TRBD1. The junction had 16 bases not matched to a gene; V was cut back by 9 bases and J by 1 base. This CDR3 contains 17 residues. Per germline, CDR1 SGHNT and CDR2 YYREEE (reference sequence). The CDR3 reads CATYNQGQGWGNTEAFF. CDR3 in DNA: TGTGCCACCTACAACCAGGGACAGGGCTGGGGGAACACTGAAGCTTTCTTT.

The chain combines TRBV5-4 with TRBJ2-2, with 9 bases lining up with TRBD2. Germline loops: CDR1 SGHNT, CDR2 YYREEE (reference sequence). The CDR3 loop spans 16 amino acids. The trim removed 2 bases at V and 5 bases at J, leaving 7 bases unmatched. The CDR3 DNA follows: TGTGCCAGCAGCTTAGAAGCGGGGGGTCCTACCGGGGAGCTGTTTTTT. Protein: CASSLEAGGPTGELFF.

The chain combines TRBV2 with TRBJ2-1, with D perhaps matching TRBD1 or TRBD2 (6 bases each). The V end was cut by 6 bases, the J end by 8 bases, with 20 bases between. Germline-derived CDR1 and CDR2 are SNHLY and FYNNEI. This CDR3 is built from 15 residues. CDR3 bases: TGTGCCAGCAGATTACAGGGCGGGATGGTCGATGAGCAGTTCTTC. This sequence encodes CASRLQGGMVDEQFF.

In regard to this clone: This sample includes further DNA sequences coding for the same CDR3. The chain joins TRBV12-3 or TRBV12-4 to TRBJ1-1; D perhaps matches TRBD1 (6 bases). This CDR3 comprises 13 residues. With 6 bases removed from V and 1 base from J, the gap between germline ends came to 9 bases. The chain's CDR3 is CASRLQGNTEAFF. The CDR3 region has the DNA TGTGCCAGCAGGTTACAGGGGAACACTGAAGCTTTCTTT.

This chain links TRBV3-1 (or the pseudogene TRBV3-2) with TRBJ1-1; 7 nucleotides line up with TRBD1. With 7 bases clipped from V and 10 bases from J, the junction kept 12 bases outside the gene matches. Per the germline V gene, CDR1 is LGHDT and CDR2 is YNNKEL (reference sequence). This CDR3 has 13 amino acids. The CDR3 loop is CASNVRGQGLAFF. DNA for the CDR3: TGTGCCAGCAACGTTAGGGGGCAGGGGCTAGCTTTCTTT.

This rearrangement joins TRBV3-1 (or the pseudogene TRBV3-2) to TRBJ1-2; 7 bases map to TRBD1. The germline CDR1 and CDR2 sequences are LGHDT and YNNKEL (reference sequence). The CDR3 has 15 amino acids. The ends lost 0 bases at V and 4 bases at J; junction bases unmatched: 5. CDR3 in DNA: TGTGCCAGCAGCCAAGACCTGACAGGGACCTATGGCTACACCTTC. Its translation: CASSQDLTGTYGYTF.

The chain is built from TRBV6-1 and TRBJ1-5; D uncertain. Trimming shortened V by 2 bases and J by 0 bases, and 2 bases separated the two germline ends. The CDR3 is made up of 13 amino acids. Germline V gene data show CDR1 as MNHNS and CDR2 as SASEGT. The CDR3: CASSELSNQPQHF. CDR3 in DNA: TGTGCCAGCAGTGAACTTAGCAATCAGCCCCAGCATTTT.

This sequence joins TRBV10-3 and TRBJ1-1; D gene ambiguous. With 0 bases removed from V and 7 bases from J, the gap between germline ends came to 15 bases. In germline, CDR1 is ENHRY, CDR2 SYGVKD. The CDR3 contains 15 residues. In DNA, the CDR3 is TGTGCCATCAGTGAGTCGACTGGCGACACGGGTGAAGCTTTCTTT. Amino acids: CAISESTGDTGEAFF.

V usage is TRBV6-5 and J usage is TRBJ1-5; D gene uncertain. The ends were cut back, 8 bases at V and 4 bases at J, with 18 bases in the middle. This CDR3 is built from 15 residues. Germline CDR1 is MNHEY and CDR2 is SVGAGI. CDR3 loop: CASALNWIGNQPQHF. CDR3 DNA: TGTGCCAGCGCTTTGAATTGGATCGGAAATCAGCCCCAGCATTTT.

CDR3 amino acids: CASSQDNGGGTEAFF. DNA of the CDR3: TGTGCCAGCAGCCAAGATAACGGGGGCGGCACTGAAGCTTTCTTT. The chain has TRBV3-1 (or the pseudogene TRBV3-2) and TRBJ1-1, with a weak D call TRBD1 (6 bases). CDR1 and CDR2 from the germline V gene are LGHDT and YNNKEL (reference sequence). The CDR3 is made up of 15 amino acids. Trimming removed 0 bases at V and 4 bases at J, with 12 bases between.

This CDR3 is CASRPTGPNTEAFF. DNA for the CDR3: TGTGCCAGCAGACCTACAGGGCCGAACACTGAAGCTTTCTTT. The chain has TRBV6-6 and TRBJ1-1, with TRBD1 as a possible D gene (6 bases). Germline V gene sequence: CDR1 MNHNY, CDR2 SVGAGI (reference sequence). V lost 6 bases to trimming and J lost 1 base, with 12 bases between them. The CDR3 contains 14 residues.

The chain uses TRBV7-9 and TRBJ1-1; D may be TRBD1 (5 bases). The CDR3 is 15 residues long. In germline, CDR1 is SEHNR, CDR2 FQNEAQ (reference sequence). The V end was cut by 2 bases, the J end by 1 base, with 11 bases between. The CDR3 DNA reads TGTGCCAGCAGCTTACCCGGGACGGGGAACACTGAAGCTTTCTTT. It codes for CASSLPGTGNTEAFF.

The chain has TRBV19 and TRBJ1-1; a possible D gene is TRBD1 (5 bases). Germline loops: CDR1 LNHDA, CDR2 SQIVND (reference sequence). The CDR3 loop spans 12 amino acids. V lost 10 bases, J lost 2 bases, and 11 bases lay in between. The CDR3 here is CATRGRNTEAFF. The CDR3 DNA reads TGTGCCACCCGGGGGAGAAACACTGAAGCTTTCTTT.

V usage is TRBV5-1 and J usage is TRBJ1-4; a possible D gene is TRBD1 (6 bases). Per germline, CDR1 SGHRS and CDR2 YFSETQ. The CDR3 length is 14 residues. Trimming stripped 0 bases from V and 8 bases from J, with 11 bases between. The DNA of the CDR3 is TGCGCCAGCAGCTTGGGGGACACATACGAAAAACTGTTTTTT. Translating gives CASSLGDTYEKLFF.

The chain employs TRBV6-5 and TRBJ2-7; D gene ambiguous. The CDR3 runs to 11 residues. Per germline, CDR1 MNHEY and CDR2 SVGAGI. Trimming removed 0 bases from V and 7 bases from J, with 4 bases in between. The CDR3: CASSYSREQYF. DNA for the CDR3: TGTGCCAGCAGTTACTCGAGGGAGCAGTACTTC.

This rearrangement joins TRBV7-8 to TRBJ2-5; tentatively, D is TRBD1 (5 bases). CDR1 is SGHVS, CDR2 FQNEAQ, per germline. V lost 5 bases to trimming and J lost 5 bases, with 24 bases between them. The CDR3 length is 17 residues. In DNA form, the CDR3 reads TGTGCCAGCAGCCTCCTTAGAAAGGGGCGCAGGACGGAGACCCAGTACTTC. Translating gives CASSLLRKGRRTETQYF.

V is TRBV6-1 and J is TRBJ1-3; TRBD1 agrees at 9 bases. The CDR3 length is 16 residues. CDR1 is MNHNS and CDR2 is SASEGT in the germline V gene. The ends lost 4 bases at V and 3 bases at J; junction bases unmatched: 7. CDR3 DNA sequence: TGTGCCAGCAGTGGCCGGGACAGGGCCTATGGAAACACCATATATTTT. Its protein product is CASSGRDRAYGNTIYF.

Here the CDR3 DNA reads TGTGCCAGCAGCTCCAACCTGGGAGGGTTAGTGGCCCAGCATTTT. Translating gives CASSSNLGGLVAQHF. The chain couples TRBV7-2 to TRBJ1-5, with D uncertain. CDR1 and CDR2 (germline): SGHTA, FQGNSA. This CDR3 has 15 amino acids. The ends were cut back, 4 bases at V and 11 bases at J, with 21 bases in the middle.

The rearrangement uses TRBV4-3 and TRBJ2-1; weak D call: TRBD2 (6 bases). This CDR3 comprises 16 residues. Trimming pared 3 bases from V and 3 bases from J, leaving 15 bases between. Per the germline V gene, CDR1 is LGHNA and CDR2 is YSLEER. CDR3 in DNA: TGCGCCAGCAGCCAGGTGGTTTATAGCGGCTACAATGAGCAGTTCTTC. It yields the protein CASSQVVYSGYNEQFF.

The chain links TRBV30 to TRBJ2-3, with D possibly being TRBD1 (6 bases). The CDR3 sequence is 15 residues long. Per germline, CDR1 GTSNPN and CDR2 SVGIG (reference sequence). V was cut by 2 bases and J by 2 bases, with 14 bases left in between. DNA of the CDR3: TGTGCCTGGAGTAACCAGGGGCTTAACACAGATACGCAGTATTTT. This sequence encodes CAWSNQGLNTDTQYF.

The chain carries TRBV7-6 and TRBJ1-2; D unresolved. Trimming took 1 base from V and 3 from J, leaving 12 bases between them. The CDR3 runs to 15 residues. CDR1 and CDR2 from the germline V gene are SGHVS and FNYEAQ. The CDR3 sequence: CASSLGVRFDYGYTF. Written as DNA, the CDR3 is TGTGCCAGCAGCTTAGGAGTCAGGTTTGACTATGGCTACACCTTC.

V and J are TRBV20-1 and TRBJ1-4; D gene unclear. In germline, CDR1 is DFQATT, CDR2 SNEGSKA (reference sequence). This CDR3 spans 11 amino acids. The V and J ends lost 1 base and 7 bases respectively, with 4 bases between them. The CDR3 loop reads CSARGVEKLFF. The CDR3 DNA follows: TGCAGTGCTAGAGGGGTTGAAAAACTGTTTTTT.

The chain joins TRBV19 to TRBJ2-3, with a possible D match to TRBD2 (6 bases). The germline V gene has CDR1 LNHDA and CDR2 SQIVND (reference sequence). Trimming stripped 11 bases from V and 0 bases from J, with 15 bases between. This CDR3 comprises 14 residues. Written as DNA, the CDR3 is TGTGCCCCGGGGGAAATGTCTAGCACAGATACGCAGTATTTT. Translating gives CAPGEMSSTDTQYF.

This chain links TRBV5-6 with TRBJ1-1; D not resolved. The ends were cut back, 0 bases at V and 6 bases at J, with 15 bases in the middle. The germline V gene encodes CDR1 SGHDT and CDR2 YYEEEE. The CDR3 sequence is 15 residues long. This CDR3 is CASSLGVKAISEAFF. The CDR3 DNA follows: TGTGCCAGCAGCTTGGGGGTAAAGGCGATTTCTGAAGCTTTCTTT.

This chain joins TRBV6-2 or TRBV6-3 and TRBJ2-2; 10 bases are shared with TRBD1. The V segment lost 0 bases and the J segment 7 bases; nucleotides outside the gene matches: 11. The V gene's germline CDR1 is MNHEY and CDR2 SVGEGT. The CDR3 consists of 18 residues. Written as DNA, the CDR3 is TGTGCCAGCAGTTACTCGCTCCGGGACAGGGGTCGTCACGGGGAGCTGTTTTTT. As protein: CASSYSLRDRGRHGELFF.